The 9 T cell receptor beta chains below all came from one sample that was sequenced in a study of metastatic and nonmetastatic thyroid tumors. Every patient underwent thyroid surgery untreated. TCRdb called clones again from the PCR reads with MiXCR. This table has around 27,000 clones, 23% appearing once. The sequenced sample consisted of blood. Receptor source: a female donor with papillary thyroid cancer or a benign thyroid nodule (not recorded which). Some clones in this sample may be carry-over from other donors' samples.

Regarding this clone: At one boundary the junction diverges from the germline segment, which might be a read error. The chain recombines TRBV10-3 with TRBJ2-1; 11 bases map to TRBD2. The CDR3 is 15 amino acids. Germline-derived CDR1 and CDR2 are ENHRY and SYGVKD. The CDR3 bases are TGTGCCAGCAGTGATTCGACTAGCGGGGATGAATACCAGTTCTTC. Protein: CASSDSTSGDEYQFF.

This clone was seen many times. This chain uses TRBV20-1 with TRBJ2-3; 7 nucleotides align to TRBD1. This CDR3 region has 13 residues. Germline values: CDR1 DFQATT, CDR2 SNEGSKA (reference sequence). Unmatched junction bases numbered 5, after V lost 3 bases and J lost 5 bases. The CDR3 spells CSASIRGLDTQYF. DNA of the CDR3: TGCAGTGCTAGTATCAGGGGGTTAGATACGCAGTATTTT.

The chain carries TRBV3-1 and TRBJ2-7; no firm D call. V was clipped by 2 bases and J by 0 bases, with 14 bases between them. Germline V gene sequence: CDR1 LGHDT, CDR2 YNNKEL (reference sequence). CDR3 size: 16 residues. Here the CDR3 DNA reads TGTGCCAGCAGCCAAATGGTTGTGGGCACCTCCTACGAGCAGTACTTC. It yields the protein CASSQMVVGTSYEQYF.

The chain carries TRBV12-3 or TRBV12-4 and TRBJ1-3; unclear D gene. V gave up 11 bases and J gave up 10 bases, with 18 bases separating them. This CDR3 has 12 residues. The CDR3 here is CAGMPASGTIYF. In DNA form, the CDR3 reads TGTGCCGGCATGCCGGCTTCTGGGACCATATATTTT.

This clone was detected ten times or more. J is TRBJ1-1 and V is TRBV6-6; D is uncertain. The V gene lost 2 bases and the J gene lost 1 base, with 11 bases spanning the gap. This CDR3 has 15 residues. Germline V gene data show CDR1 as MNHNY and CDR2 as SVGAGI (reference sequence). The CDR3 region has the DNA TGTGCCAGCAGTTACGGAGTGATTCAGAACACTGAAGCTTTCTTT. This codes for CASSYGVIQNTEAFF.

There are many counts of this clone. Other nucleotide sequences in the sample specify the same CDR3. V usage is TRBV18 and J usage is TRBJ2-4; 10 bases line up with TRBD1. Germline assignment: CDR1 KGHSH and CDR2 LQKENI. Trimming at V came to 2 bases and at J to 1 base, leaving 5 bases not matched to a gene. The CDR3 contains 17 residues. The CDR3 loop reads CASSPTGTGVAKNIQYF. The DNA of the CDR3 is TGTGCCAGCTCACCAACCGGGACAGGGGTGGCCAAAAACATTCAGTACTTC.

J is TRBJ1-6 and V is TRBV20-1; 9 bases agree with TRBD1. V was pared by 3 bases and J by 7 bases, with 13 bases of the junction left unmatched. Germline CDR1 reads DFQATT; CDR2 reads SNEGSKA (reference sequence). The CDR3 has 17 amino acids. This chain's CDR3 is CSARDRGRIRVNSPLHF. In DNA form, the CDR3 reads TGCAGTGCTAGGGACAGGGGAAGGATTAGAGTGAATTCACCCCTCCACTTT.

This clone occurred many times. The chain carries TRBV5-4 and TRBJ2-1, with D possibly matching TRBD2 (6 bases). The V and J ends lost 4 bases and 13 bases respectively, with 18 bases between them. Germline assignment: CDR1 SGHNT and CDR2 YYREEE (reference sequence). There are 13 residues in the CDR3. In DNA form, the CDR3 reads TGTGCCAGCAGCCGCGTTGGGGGGTGGGGTCAGTTCTTC. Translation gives CASSRVGGWGQFF.

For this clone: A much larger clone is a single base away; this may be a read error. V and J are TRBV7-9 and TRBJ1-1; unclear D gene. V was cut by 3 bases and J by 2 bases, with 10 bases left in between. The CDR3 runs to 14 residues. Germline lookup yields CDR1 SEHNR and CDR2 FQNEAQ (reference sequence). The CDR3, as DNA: TGTGCCAGCAGCTTGGGCAGGATTAACACTGAAGCTTTCTTT. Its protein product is CASSLGRINTEAFF.